This T cell receptor (beta chain) was retrieved from a study of CD8 T cells in ankylosing spondylitis. It was by quantitative 5'-RACE with molecular barcodes that TCR beta libraries were made. Using its own MiXCR run on the 5' RACE reads, TCRdb lists one record per CDR3 protein. The data contain 400,000 or so distinct CDR3 sequences, 25% to 30% of them singletons. Turning to this clonotype: The antigen is not known.

General study findings and limits: CD8+ disease-linked clones were present at relatively low frequencies in blood. A motif of 8 or 9 highly homologous TCR beta variants was seen as apparently characteristic of ankylosing spondylitis blood.

Germline V gives CDR1 SQVTM, CDR2 ANQGSEA. This CDR3 contains 13 residues. This sequence joins TRBV29-1 and TRBJ1-5; TRBD1 is a possible D gene (5 bases). The source is a male donor with ankylosing spondylitis. The specimen sequenced was blood, either unsorted or a sorted T cell fraction (not recorded which). In DNA, the CDR3 is TGCAGTATGGCCCAGGGTTGGAATCAGCCCCAGCATTTT. Its protein product is CSMAQGWNQPQHF.